This T cell receptor beta chain emerged from a study of CD8 T cells in Susac syndrome. The CDR3 contains 14 residues. Germline CDR1 reads DFQATT; CDR2 reads SNEGSKA (reference sequence). V dropped 6 bases and J dropped 2 bases, with 14 bases sitting between them. Random hexamers served to reverse transcribe about 0.5 to 1 ug RNA. Via MiXCR, TCRdb re-called the immunoSEQ multiplex PCR reads, giving one row per CDR3 protein. The sample holds about 130,000 distinct CDR3 sequences, 95% seen once. The sequenced sample consisted of CD8+ T cells from PBMCs. This sequence originates from a human donor with Susac syndrome. The rearrangement links TRBV20-1 to TRBJ2-1; tentative D call: TRBD2 (5 bases). CDR3 nucleotides: TGCAGTGCCCGGGGTCTGGAAACCTACAATGAGCAGTTCTTC. Its translation: CSARGLETYNEQFF.